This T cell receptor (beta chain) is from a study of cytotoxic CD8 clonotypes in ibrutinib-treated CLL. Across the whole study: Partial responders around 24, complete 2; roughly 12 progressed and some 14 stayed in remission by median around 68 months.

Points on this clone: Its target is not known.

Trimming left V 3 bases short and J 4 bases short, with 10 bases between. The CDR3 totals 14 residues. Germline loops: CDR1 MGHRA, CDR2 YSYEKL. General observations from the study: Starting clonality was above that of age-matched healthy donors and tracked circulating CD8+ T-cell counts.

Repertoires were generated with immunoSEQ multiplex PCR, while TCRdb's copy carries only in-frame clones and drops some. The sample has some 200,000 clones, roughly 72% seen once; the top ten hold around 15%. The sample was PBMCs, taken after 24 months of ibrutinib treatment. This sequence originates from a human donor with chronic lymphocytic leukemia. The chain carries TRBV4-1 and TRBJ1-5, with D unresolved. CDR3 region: CASSQFGGNQPQHF. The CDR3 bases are TGCGCCAGCAGCCAGTTTGGAGGGAATCAGCCCCAGCATTTT.